These 29 T cell receptor beta chains share one sample of origin, sequenced in a study of T cell responses to AZD1222 COVID-19 vaccine (dated by TCRdb to the early 2020s). Library creation used the immunoSEQ multiplex PCR assay. Drawn from immuneACCESS, this table holds only the in-frame rearrangements with V and J called that TCRdb kept. Clones are partly lost; checked studies trace under half to an unresolved V gene and leave the rest unexplained. Present in this sample are tens of thousands of clones, over 75% of which were seen just once. 20% to 25% of the sample is in the top ten clones. In the paper's terms, the time point label means: baseline before first vaccination. The source was peripheral blood, collected on day 0 of AZD1222 vaccination. These TCRs come from an adult in good health.

This chain joins TRBV27 and TRBJ2-3, with 14 positions matching TRBD2. The CDR3 contains 14 residues. The V and J ends lost 10 bases and 6 bases, in that order; junction bases with no gene match: 6. Germline lookup yields CDR1 MNHEY and CDR2 SMNVEV (reference sequence). The CDR3 DNA reads TGTGCCACCAAGGGACTAGCGGGAGCCGATACGCAGTATTTT. Its translation is CATKGLAGADTQYF.

The CDR3 sequence: CASSFRHQNTEAFF. Here the CDR3 DNA reads TGTGCCAGCAGTTTCCGACACCAGAACACTGAAGCTTTCTTT. The chain employs TRBV27 and TRBJ1-1; D gene ambiguous. CDR3 length equals 14 residues. Between the trimmed V and J ends, which lost 3 bases and 1 base, there was a span of 9 bases. In germline, CDR1 is MNHEY, CDR2 SMNVEV (reference sequence).

The chain links TRBV18 to TRBJ1-1; D not resolved. The CDR3 covers 13 residues. Trimming removed 2 bases at V and 3 bases at J, with 7 bases between. Germline V lookup: CDR1 KGHSH, CDR2 LQKENI. CDR3 in amino acids: CASSPSKHTEAFF. For the CDR3, the DNA is TGTGCCAGCTCACCAAGTAAGCACACTGAAGCTTTCTTT.

The rearrangement links TRBV6-5 to TRBJ2-2; 10 nucleotides line up with TRBD2. The germline V gene encodes CDR1 MNHEY and CDR2 SVGAGI. The CDR3 sequence is 15 residues long. V trimming: 2 bases; J trimming: 4 bases; junction bases outside the gene matches: 1. The CDR3 spells CASSYGLAVTGELFF. CDR3 coding DNA: TGTGCCAGCAGTTACGGACTAGCGGTCACCGGGGAGCTGTTTTTT.

This chain links TRBV19 with TRBJ2-3; D ambiguous. Germline CDR1 and CDR2: LNHDA and SQIVND (reference sequence). The germline V and J ends were trimmed by 4 bases and 4 bases, with 9 bases remaining between them. The CDR3 covers 13 residues. In nucleotides, the CDR3 is TGTGCCAGTAGTAAGGAGAAGCCAGATACGCAGTATTTT. This gives the protein CASSKEKPDTQYF.

This chain uses TRBV30 with TRBJ1-3; tentative D call: TRBD1 (6 bases). Germline lookup yields CDR1 GTSNPN and CDR2 SVGIG (reference sequence). The length of the CDR3 is 13 residues. V lost 3 bases to trimming and J lost 4 bases, with 10 bases between them. CDR3 amino acids: CAWSSGAGNTIYF. CDR3 nucleotides: TGTGCCTGGAGCTCAGGGGCCGGAAACACCATATATTTT.

This clone was seen just once. The chain uses TRBV7-6 and TRBJ1-2, with 8 bases fitting TRBD1. CDR1 is SGHVS and CDR2 is FNYEAQ in the germline V gene. With 3 bases clipped from V and 2 bases from J, the junction kept 5 bases outside the gene matches. This CDR3 contains 15 residues. The CDR3 DNA is TGTGCCAGCAGCTTGTCGGACAGGGTGAACTATGGCTACACCTTC. Translation gives CASSLSDRVNYGYTF. Looking up the rest from reference TRBV7-6 and TRBJ1-2 gives the full variable domain: GAGVSQSPRYKVTKRGQDVALRCDPISGHVSLYWYRQALGQGPEFLTYFNYEAQQDKSGLPNDRFSAERPEGSISTLTIQRTEQRDSAMYRCASSLSDRVNYGYTFGSGTRLTVV.

V and J are TRBV18 and TRBJ1-5; no firm D call. CDR1 is KGHSH, CDR2 LQKENI, per germline. The V end was cut by 1 base, the J end by 4 bases, with 8 bases between. The CDR3 extends over 14 amino acids. Written as DNA, the CDR3 is TGTGCCAGCTCACCACAAGGCGTTAATCAGCCCCAGCATTTT. Its translation: CASSPQGVNQPQHF.

The chain joins TRBV3-1 (or the pseudogene TRBV3-2) to TRBJ1-4; 7 nucleotides line up with TRBD1. The germline V gene has CDR1 LGHDT and CDR2 YNNKEL (reference sequence). The V segment lost 1 base and the J segment 8 bases; nucleotides outside the gene matches: 10. CDR3 length equals 16 residues. The DNA for the CDR3 is TGTGCCAGCAGCCAAGTGGGACAGATTGATACCGAAAAACTGTTTTTT. Its translation is CASSQVGQIDTEKLFF.

V and J are TRBV6-1 and TRBJ1-3; a possible D gene is TRBD1 (5 bases). The CDR3 has 15 residues. V lost 1 base to trimming and J lost 4 bases, with 11 bases between them. In germline, CDR1 is MNHNS, CDR2 SASEGT. CDR3 residues: CASSEVRGPGNTIYF. CDR3 nucleotides: TGTGCCAGCAGTGAAGTGAGGGGACCGGGAAACACCATATATTTT.

This chain joins TRBV3-1 (or the pseudogene TRBV3-2) and TRBJ1-5; D is unresolved. From germline, CDR1 is LGHDT and CDR2 YNNKEL (reference sequence). This CDR3 is built from 17 residues. Deletions cut 1 base from V and 4 bases from J, with 17 bases between. The CDR3 here is CASSQVPASLGNQPQHF. DNA of the CDR3: TGTGCCAGCAGCCAAGTTCCCGCCAGTCTTGGGAATCAGCCCCAGCATTTT.

The chain uses TRBV29-1 and TRBJ1-2; unclear D gene. CDR1 and CDR2 from the germline V gene are SQVTM and ANQGSEA. CDR3 length: 13 residues. The V and J ends lost 2 bases and 7 bases respectively, with 14 bases between them. The CDR3 here is CSVEKGTGGGYTF. The CDR3 DNA reads as TGCAGCGTTGAAAAGGGAACTGGTGGTGGCTACACCTTC.

The count of this clone is one. DNA of the CDR3: TGTGCCAGCCGGGAGGGCAGGCAGAATGAAGCTTTCTTT. Translated, it gives CASREGRQNEAFF. This chain joins TRBV19 and TRBJ1-1; unclear D gene. Germline assignment: CDR1 LNHDA and CDR2 SQIVND (reference sequence). V lost 9 bases to trimming and J lost 7 bases, with 18 bases between them. CDR3 length: 13 residues.

V is TRBV5-6 and J is TRBJ1-3, with D perhaps matching TRBD1 (5 bases). This CDR3 comprises 14 residues. V was shortened by 4 bases and J by 0 bases, with 8 bases between the two germline ends. Germline V gene data show CDR1 as SGHDT and CDR2 as YYEEEE. The CDR3 spells CASSHDSSGNTIYF. CDR3 coding DNA: TGTGCCAGCAGCCACGACAGCTCTGGAAACACCATATATTTT.

The CDR3 DNA follows: TGTGCCAGCAGTGAAGCCAGGGAAGATACGCAGTATTTT. Translation: CASSEAREDTQYF. V gene TRBV2 combines with J gene TRBJ2-3; D perhaps matches TRBD1 (5 bases). Germline lookup yields CDR1 SNHLY and CDR2 FYNNEI. The V gene lost 0 bases and the J gene lost 5 bases, with 6 bases spanning the gap. The CDR3 totals 13 residues.

The rearrangement uses TRBV10-3 and TRBJ2-7, with 8 bases identical to TRBD1. After removal of 3 bases from V and 0 bases from J, the junction contained 4 bases not matched to a gene. The CDR3 consists of 15 residues. CDR1 and CDR2 from the germline V gene are ENHRY and SYGVKD. As DNA, the CDR3 is TGTGCCATCAGTGATGGGACAGGATCCTCCTACGAGCAGTACTTC. It translates to CAISDGTGSSYEQYF.

This chain joins TRBV7-9 and TRBJ2-1, with D possibly TRBD2 on 5 matching bases. V lost 5 bases, J lost 2 bases, and 19 bases lay in between. The germline CDR1 and CDR2 sequences are SEHNR and FQNEAQ (reference sequence). CDR3 size: 17 residues. The CDR3 sequence is CASSLPLSRDPYNEQFF. DNA for the CDR3: TGTGCCAGCAGCCTACCCCTTTCCCGGGATCCCTACAATGAGCAGTTCTTC.

The CDR3 coding sequence is TGTGCCACCAGCAGAGGGCAGGGGGCTGCCTACAATGAGCAGTTCTTC. This codes for CATSRGQGAAYNEQFF. The chain carries TRBV15 and TRBJ2-1, with 8 bases matching TRBD1. V shed 1 base, J shed 2 bases, and the junction held 4 bases outside the gene matches. The CDR3 runs to 16 residues. Germline loops: CDR1 LNHNV, CDR2 YYDKDF (reference sequence).

The chain recombines TRBV3-1 (or the pseudogene TRBV3-2) with TRBJ2-3; D unresolved. The CDR3 length is 12 residues. Trimming shortened V by 4 bases and J by 4 bases, and 6 bases separated the two germline ends. The germline CDR1 and CDR2 sequences are LGHDT and YNNKEL (reference sequence). As DNA, the CDR3 is TGTGCCAGCAGCCTTGGGTCAGATACGCAGTATTTT. It translates to CASSLGSDTQYF.

The chain has TRBV27 and TRBJ2-7; 14 bases are a match to TRBD2. Germline V CDR1 and CDR2: MNHEY, SMNVEV (reference sequence). V gave up 4 bases and J gave up 9 bases; unmatched junction bases: 8. This CDR3 is built from 15 residues. CDR3: CASSSGTSGSTGQYF. The CDR3 DNA sequence: TGTGCCAGCAGTTCTGGGACTAGCGGGAGTACAGGGCAGTACTTC.

The genes are TRBV2 and TRBJ2-3; D may be TRBD1 or TRBD2 (5 bases each). CDR3 length equals 13 residues. The germline V gene encodes CDR1 SNHLY and CDR2 FYNNEI. V gave up 8 bases and J gave up 0 bases, with 9 bases separating them. CDR3 sequence (DNA): TGTGCCAGCCTCCGGGACAGCACAGATACGCAGTATTTT. It codes for CASLRDSTDTQYF.

This chain links TRBV3-1 (or the pseudogene TRBV3-2) with TRBJ2-2; 9 bases align to TRBD2. Germline-derived CDR1 and CDR2 are LGHDT and YNNKEL (reference sequence). The length of the CDR3 is 18 residues. V lost 5 bases and J lost 0; bases outside the gene matches: 10. In DNA form, the CDR3 reads TGTGCCAGCAGCTTTCGAAGTAGCGGGGGATCGAACACCGGGGAGCTGTTTTTT. Protein product: CASSFRSSGGSNTGELFF.

This clone was recorded once. This chain uses TRBV27 with TRBJ2-3; the D gene could be TRBD1 or TRBD2 (5 bases each). This CDR3 spans 15 amino acids. Germline V gene lookup returns CDR1 MNHEY and CDR2 SMNVEV (reference sequence). The V and J ends lost 3 bases and 3 bases respectively, with 13 bases between them. CDR3 region: CASSLGPGGTDTQYF. The CDR3 coding sequence is TGTGCCAGCAGTTTGGGGCCGGGCGGGACAGATACGCAGTATTTT.

This chain joins TRBV18 and TRBJ2-4; 11 bases fit TRBD1. The V gene's germline CDR1 is KGHSH and CDR2 LQKENI. This CDR3 is built from 15 residues. Germline trimming cut 6 bases from V and 3 bases from J; bases unmatched to any gene: 4. In nucleotides, the CDR3 is TGTGCCAGCTCTGGGGACAGGGGGAGCAAAAACATTCAGTACTTC. Translating gives CASSGDRGSKNIQYF.

This chain links TRBV12-3 or TRBV12-4 with TRBJ1-2, with TRBD1 as a possible D gene (5 bases). The CDR3 has 11 amino acids. Trimming shortened V by 10 bases and J by 6 bases, and 12 bases separated the two germline ends. The CDR3 DNA reads TGTGCCACGGGGGGTAGGAATGGCTACACCTTC. This translates into CATGGRNGYTF.

This sequence joins TRBV21-1 and TRBJ2-5; TRBD1, the table's D call, was not compared with the DNA. TRBV21-1 is a known pseudogene. The CDR3 is 18 amino acids. The CDR3: CASSKEYLETGGRKTQYF. The DNA of the CDR3 is TGTGCCAGCAGCAAAGAGTATCTAGAGACAGGGGGCAGAAAGACCCAGTACTTC.

The chain is built from TRBV19 and TRBJ2-1, with D unresolved. V was shortened by 1 base and J by 10 bases, with 8 bases between the two germline ends. Germline assignment: CDR1 LNHDA and CDR2 SQIVND (reference sequence). The CDR3 loop spans 12 amino acids. The CDR3 nucleotides are TGTGCCAGTAGTATAGGCGGCAGGGAGCAGTTCTTC. The encoded protein is CASSIGGREQFF. Drawing the rest from reference TRBV19 and TRBJ2-1, the complete variable domain is DGGITQSPKYLFRKEGQNVTLSCEQNLNHDAMYWYRQDPGQGLRLIYYSQIVNDFQKGDIAEGYSVSREKKESFPLTVTSAQKNPTAFYLCASSIGGREQFFGPGTRLTVL.

The gene calls are TRBV27 and TRBJ2-4; no firm D call. Germline CDR1 is MNHEY and CDR2 is SMNVEV (reference sequence). The length of the CDR3 is 13 residues. Trimming cost V 5 bases and J 0 bases, with 5 bases left between them. The CDR3 DNA is TGTGCCAGCAGTCCGTTAGCCAAAAACATTCAGTACTTC. This translates into CASSPLAKNIQYF.

V and J are TRBV6-5 and TRBJ2-1; 7 nucleotides line up with TRBD1. Trimming took 7 bases from V and 4 from J; bases not matched to a gene: 7. This CDR3 has 14 residues. Germline CDR1 reads MNHEY; CDR2 reads SVGAGI. Here the CDR3 DNA reads TGTGCCAGCATTGTACAGGGGACATACAATGAGCAGTTCTTC. Amino acid sequence: CASIVQGTYNEQFF.